One and the same sample provided the 22 T cell receptor beta chains below, sequenced in a study of early T cells in non-severe SARS-CoV-2 infection. TCRdb passed the 5' RACE reads through MiXCR, listing each CDR3 protein once. The sample yields 100,000 to 150,000 distinct CDR3 sequences, 14% to 15% seen once. Sample: whole blood. The source is an adult who was a healthcare worker with PCR-confirmed SARS-CoV-2 infection or an uninfected control (not recorded which).

The gene calls are TRBV29-1 and TRBJ2-7; D might be TRBD2 (6 bases). The ends were cut back, 4 bases at V and 7 bases at J, with 14 bases in the middle. In germline, CDR1 is SQVTM, CDR2 ANQGSEA. The CDR3 has 12 residues. The CDR3 coding sequence is TGCAGCGTTGTCCGGGCGGGGATGGAGCAGTACTTC. Translating it yields CSVVRAGMEQYF.

The chain couples TRBV7-9 to TRBJ1-3, with 9 bases identical to TRBD1. CDR3 length: 15 amino acids. V dropped 5 bases and J dropped 4; count of bases not matched to a gene: 6. Looked up from germline, CDR1 is SEHNR and CDR2 is FQNEAQ (reference sequence). The CDR3 here is CASSPTGTGGNTIYF. As DNA, the CDR3 is TGTGCCAGCAGCCCAACCGGGACAGGGGGAAACACCATATATTTT.

This clonotype has only one observation. The J gene is TRBJ1-1, the V gene TRBV20-1; 8 positions agree with TRBD1. This CDR3 has 13 residues. J was trimmed by 5 bases and V by 3 bases; bases with no gene match: 5. CDR1 and CDR2 from the germline V gene are DFQATT and SNEGSKA (reference sequence). The CDR3, as DNA: TGCAGTGCTAGCCCCAGGGGGCGAACTGAAGCTTTCTTT. Its protein is CSASPRGRTEAFF.

This clonotype turned up a few times. The rearrangement uses TRBV27 and TRBJ1-1; D ambiguous. This CDR3 has 16 residues. Germline CDR1 reads MNHEY; CDR2 reads SMNVEV (reference sequence). With 3 bases removed from V and 1 base from J, the gap between germline ends came to 15 bases. This CDR3 reads CASSFRIGRANTEAFF. In DNA, the CDR3 is TGTGCCAGCAGTTTTCGAATTGGACGGGCGAACACTGAAGCTTTCTTT.

The chain joins TRBV6-6 to TRBJ1-2, with 9 bases identical to TRBD1. Trimming took 6 bases from V and 4 from J; bases not matched to a gene: 6. CDR3 length: 14 amino acids. Germline V gene data show CDR1 as MNHNY and CDR2 as SVGAGI (reference sequence). CDR3: CASSQDRGIYGYTF. The CDR3 DNA is TGTGCCAGCAGCCAGGACAGGGGCATCTATGGCTACACCTTC.

The V gene is TRBV5-1, the J gene TRBJ2-7; TRBD1 might be the D (6 bases). CDR3 length: 13 residues. Trimming removed 4 bases at V and 1 base at J, with 9 bases between. Germline V gene data show CDR1 as SGHRS and CDR2 as YFSETQ. CDR3 residues: CASSGDTSYEQYF. CDR3 coding DNA: TGCGCCAGCAGCGGGGACACATCCTACGAGCAGTACTTC.

The chain uses TRBV2 and TRBJ2-1; 12 bases are a match to TRBD2. This CDR3 spans 18 amino acids. Germline trimming cut 6 bases from V and 6 bases from J; bases unmatched to any gene: 15. Germline V gene data show CDR1 as SNHLY and CDR2 as FYNNEI. CDR3 nucleotides: TGTGCCAGCAGAAGGGAGCGGCTAGCGGGGGGGCCGTTCAATGAGCAGTTCTTC. Residues: CASRRERLAGGPFNEQFF.

V usage is TRBV6-1 and J usage is TRBJ1-4, with 7 bases identical to TRBD1. V shed 5 bases and J 4 bases; nucleotides not matched to a gene: 7. CDR3 length: 15 amino acids. The germline gives CDR1 MNHNS, CDR2 SASEGT. CDR3 residues: CASSNVGQVNEKLFF. The CDR3 nucleotides read TGTGCCAGCAGTAACGTAGGACAGGTTAATGAAAAACTGTTTTTT.

The V gene is TRBV19, the J gene TRBJ2-1, with 12 bases aligning to TRBD1. The length of the CDR3 is 14 residues. The V gene's germline CDR1 is LNHDA and CDR2 SQIVND (reference sequence). V lost 5 bases, J lost 12 bases, and 8 bases stayed unmatched. The CDR3 region has the DNA TGTGCCAGTAGTGCCGGGACAGGGGGCGATGGGCAGTTCTTC. Translating it yields CASSAGTGGDGQFF.

This sequence joins TRBV5-1 and TRBJ2-7, with TRBD2 as a possible D gene (6 bases). CDR3 size: 17 residues. V dropped 0 bases and J dropped 0 bases, with 16 bases sitting between them. The germline V gene has CDR1 SGHRS and CDR2 YFSETQ. CDR3 sequence reads: CASSLGPRDSRSYEQYF. The CDR3 DNA reads as TGCGCCAGCAGCTTGGGACCCCGGGACTCGCGCTCCTACGAGCAGTACTTC.

This clonotype was counted many times. The junction departs from the called germline gene at one end, perhaps through a read error. This chain connects TRBV3-1 to TRBJ2-2; tentative D call: TRBD2 (5 bases). The CDR3 is made up of 11 amino acids. Germline V lookup: CDR1 LGHDT, CDR2 YNNKEL (reference sequence). The DNA for the CDR3 is TGTGCCAGCAGCCAGACCGGGGAGCTTTTTTTT. Its translation: CASSQTGELFF.

The table lists this clonotype with many counts. The rearrangement joins TRBV14 to TRBJ1-6; possibly TRBD1 for D (5 bases). The CDR3 spans 15 residues. Trimming removed 1 base from V and 11 bases from J, with 15 bases in between. CDR1 is SGHDN, CDR2 FVKESK, per germline. The CDR3 region is CASSQGRQGRPPLHF. The CDR3 DNA follows: TGTGCCAGCAGCCAAGGGCGGCAGGGAAGGCCACCCCTCCACTTT.

This rearrangement joins TRBV6-2 or TRBV6-3 to TRBJ1-5; D is perhaps TRBD1 (6 bases). Germline lookup yields CDR1 MNHEY and CDR2 SVGEGT. There are 13 residues in the CDR3. V lost 6 bases and J lost 5, with 11 bases in between. CDR3 in DNA: TGTGCCAGCAGCCTAGGGGGGTATCAGCCCCAGCATTTT. Its protein product is CASSLGGYQPQHF.

This clonotype showed up just a few times. The chain uses TRBV27 and TRBJ2-1; TRBD1 aligns across 11 bases. The CDR3 sequence is 15 residues long. Germline-derived CDR1 and CDR2 are MNHEY and SMNVEV (reference sequence). The ends lost 6 bases at V and 2 bases at J; junction bases unmatched: 3. Here the CDR3 DNA reads TGTGCCAGCAGACCGGGACAGGGGGCCTACAATGAGCAGTTCTTC. This sequence encodes CASRPGQGAYNEQFF.

This clonotype showed up just a few times. This sequence joins TRBV20-1 and TRBJ1-5; TRBD1 is a possible D gene (5 bases). Germline CDR1 DFQATT, CDR2 SNEGSKA (reference sequence). There are 14 residues in the CDR3. Trimming took off 4 bases at V and 1 base at J, with 11 bases between the two ends. The CDR3 DNA reads as TGCAGTGCTACTCAGGGTAGGAGCAATCAGCCCCAGCATTTT. This gives the protein CSATQGRSNQPQHF.

This clonotype was counted only a few times. The rearrangement joins TRBV20-1 to TRBJ1-2; 8 bases match TRBD1. The V and J ends lost 1 base and 0 bases, in that order; junction bases with no gene match: 4. CDR1 is DFQATT and CDR2 is SNEGSKA in the germline V gene (reference sequence). The CDR3 runs 15 residues. CDR3 amino acids: CSARGAGGPNYGYTF. In DNA, the CDR3 is TGCAGTGCTAGAGGCGCAGGGGGCCCTAACTATGGCTACACCTTC.

This clonotype was observed a few times. The rearrangement joins TRBV20-1 to TRBJ2-7, with 7 bases identical to TRBD1. This CDR3 has 12 residues. J lost 3 bases, V lost 4 bases, and 3 bases had no gene match. Germline loops: CDR1 DFQATT, CDR2 SNEGSKA (reference sequence). CDR3 DNA sequence: TGCAGTGCTACAGGACAGGACTACGAGCAGTACTTC. It encodes CSATGQDYEQYF.

The chain has TRBV12-3 or TRBV12-4 and TRBJ2-1; tentatively, D is TRBD1 (5 bases). V was shortened by 6 bases and J by 0 bases, with 9 bases between the two germline ends. CDR3 length: 14 amino acids. CDR3 in amino acids: CASSLQGSYNEQFF. The CDR3 DNA reads TGTGCCAGCAGCCTCCAGGGCTCCTACAATGAGCAGTTCTTC.

In this sample, this clonotype turned up a few times. V gene TRBV5-6 combines with J gene TRBJ2-5; TRBD2 aligns across 9 bases. V lost 2 bases and J lost 4; bases outside the gene matches: 3. This CDR3 has 14 amino acids. From germline, CDR1 is SGHDT and CDR2 YYEEEE. Here the CDR3 reads CASSFSSGRETQYF. DNA for the CDR3: TGTGCCAGCAGCTTTAGTAGCGGGAGAGAGACCCAGTACTTC.

This clonotype was observed a few times. This chain links TRBV7-9 with TRBJ1-1, with D uncertain. V was shortened by 3 bases and J by 0 bases, with 5 bases between the two germline ends. This CDR3 region has 13 residues. In germline, CDR1 is SEHNR, CDR2 FQNEAQ (reference sequence). CDR3 region: CASSFLMNTEAFF. The CDR3 DNA is TGTGCCAGCAGCTTCCTCATGAACACTGAAGCTTTCTTT.

The table lists this clonotype with a few counts. The chain carries TRBV7-8 and TRBJ2-2; D call uncertain. Trimming took 1 base from V and 3 from J, leaving 9 bases between them. There are 15 residues in the CDR3. Germline V gene lookup returns CDR1 SGHVS and CDR2 FQNEAQ. The CDR3 here is CASSLEGTYTGELFF. The CDR3, as DNA: TGTGCCAGCAGCTTAGAGGGAACGTACACCGGGGAGCTGTTTTTT.

V usage is TRBV7-2 and J usage is TRBJ1-1; TRBD1 might be the D (5 bases). The CDR3 is 13 amino acids. CDR1 is SGHTA and CDR2 is FQGNSA in the germline V gene. V was pared by 5 bases and J by 8 bases, with 15 bases between. This chain's CDR3 is CASSGYGAQEAFF. CDR3 DNA sequence: TGTGCCAGCAGCGGATACGGGGCTCAAGAAGCTTTCTTT.